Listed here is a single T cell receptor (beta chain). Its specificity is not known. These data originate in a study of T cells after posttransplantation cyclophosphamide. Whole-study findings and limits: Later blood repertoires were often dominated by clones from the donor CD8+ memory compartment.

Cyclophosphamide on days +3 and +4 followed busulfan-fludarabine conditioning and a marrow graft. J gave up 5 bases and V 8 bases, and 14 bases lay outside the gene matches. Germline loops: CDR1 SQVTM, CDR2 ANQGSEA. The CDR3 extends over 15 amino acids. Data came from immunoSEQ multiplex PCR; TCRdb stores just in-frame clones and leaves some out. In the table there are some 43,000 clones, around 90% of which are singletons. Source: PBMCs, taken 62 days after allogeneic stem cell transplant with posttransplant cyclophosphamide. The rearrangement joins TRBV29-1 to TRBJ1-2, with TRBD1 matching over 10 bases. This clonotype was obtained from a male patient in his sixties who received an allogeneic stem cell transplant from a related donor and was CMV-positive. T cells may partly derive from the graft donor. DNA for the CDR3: TGCAGCATACCCCACCGGGACAGGGGACTTTATGGCTACACCTTC. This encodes CSIPHRDRGLYGYTF. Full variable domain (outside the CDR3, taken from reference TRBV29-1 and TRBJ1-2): SAVISQKPSRDICQRGTSLTIQCQVDSQVTMMFWYRQQPGQSLTLIATANQGSEATYESGFVIDKFPISRPNLTFSTLTVSNMSPEDSSIYLCSIPHRDRGLYGYTFGSGTRLTVV.